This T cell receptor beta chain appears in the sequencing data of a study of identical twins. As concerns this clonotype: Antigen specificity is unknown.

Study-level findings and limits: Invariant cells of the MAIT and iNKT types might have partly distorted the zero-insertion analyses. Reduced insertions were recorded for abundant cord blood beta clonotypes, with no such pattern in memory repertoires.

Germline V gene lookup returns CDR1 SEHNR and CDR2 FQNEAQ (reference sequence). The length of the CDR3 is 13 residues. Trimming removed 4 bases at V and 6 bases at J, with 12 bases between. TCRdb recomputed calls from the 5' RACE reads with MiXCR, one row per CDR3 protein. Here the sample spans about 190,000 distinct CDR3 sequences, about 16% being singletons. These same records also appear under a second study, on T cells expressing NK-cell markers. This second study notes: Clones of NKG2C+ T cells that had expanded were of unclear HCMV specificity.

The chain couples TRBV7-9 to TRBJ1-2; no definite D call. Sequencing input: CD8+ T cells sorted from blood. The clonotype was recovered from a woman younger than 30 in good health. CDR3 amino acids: CASSSPRRNGYTF. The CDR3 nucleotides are TGTGCCAGCAGCTCCCCGAGGAGGAATGGCTACACCTTC.